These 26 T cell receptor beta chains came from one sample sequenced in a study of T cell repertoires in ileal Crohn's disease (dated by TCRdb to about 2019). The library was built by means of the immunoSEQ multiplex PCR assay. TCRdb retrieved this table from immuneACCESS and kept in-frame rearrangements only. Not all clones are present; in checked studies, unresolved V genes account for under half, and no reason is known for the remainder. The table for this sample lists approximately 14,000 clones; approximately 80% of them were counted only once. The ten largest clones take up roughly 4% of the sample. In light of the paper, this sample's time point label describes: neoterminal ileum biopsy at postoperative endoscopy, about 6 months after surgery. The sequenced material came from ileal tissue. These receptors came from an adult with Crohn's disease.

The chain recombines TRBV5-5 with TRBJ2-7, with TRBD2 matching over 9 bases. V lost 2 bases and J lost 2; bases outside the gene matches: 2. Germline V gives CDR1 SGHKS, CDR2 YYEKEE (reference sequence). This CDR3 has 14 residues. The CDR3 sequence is CASSFGGRAYEQYF. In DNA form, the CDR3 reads TGTGCCAGCAGCTTCGGCGGGAGGGCCTACGAGCAGTACTTC.

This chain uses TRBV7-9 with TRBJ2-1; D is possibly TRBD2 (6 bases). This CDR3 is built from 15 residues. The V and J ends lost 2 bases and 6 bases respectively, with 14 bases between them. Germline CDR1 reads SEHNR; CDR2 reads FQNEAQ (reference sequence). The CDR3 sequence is CASSLLEGWGNEQFF. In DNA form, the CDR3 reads TGTGCCAGCAGCTTATTGGAGGGATGGGGCAATGAGCAGTTCTTC.

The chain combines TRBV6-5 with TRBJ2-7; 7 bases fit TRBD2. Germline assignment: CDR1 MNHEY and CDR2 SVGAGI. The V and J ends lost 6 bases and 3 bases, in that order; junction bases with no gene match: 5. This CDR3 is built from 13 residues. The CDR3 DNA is TGTGCCAGCAGCCGAGCGGGAAGCTACGAGCAGTACTTC. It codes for CASSRAGSYEQYF.

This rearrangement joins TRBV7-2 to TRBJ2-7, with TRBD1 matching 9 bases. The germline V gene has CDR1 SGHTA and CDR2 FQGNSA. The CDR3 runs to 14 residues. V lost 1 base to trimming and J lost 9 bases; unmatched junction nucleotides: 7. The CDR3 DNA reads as TGTGCCAGCAGCTTAGTCGGGGACAGGGCGATGCAGTACTTC. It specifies CASSLVGDRAMQYF.

The CDR3 loop reads CASSLLSGREAFF. CDR3 DNA sequence: TGTGCCAGCAGCTTATTATCGGGCAGGGAAGCTTTCTTT. The chain carries TRBV7-2 and TRBJ1-1; the D is unclear. The germline V gene has CDR1 SGHTA and CDR2 FQGNSA. The CDR3 totals 13 residues. The V gene lost 2 bases and the J gene lost 8 bases, with 12 bases spanning the gap.

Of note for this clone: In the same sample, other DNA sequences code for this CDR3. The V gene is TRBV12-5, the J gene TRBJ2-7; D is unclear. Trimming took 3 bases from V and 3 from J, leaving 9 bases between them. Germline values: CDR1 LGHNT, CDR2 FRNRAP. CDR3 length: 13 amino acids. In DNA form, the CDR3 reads TGTGCTAGTGGTTTAGGCCAGTACTACGAGCAGTACTTC. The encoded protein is CASGLGQYYEQYF. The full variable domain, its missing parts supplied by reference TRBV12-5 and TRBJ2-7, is DARVTQTPRHKVTEMGQEVTMRCQPILGHNTVFWYRQTMMQGLELLAYFRNRAPLDDSGMPKDRFSAEMPDATLATLKIQPSEPRDSAVYFCASGLGQYYEQYFGPGTRLTVT.

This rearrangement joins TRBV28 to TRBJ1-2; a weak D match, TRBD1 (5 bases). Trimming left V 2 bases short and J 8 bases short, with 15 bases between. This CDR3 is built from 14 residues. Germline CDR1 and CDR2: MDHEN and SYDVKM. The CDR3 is CASSLGRGASGYTF. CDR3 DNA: TGTGCCAGCAGTTTAGGACGGGGCGCATCGGGCTACACCTTC.

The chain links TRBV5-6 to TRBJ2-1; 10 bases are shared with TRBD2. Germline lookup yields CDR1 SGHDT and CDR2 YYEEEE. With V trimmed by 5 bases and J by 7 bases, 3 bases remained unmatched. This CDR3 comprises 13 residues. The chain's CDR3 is CASRGLARNEQFF. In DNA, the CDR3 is TGTGCCAGCAGGGGACTAGCGAGAAATGAGCAGTTCTTC.

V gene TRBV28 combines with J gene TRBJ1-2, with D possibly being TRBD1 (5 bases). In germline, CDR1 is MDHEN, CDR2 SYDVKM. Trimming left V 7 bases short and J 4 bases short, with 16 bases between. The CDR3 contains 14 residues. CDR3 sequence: CASTVPGRGYGYTF. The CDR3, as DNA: TGTGCCAGCACCGTCCCGGGAAGGGGCTATGGCTACACCTTC.

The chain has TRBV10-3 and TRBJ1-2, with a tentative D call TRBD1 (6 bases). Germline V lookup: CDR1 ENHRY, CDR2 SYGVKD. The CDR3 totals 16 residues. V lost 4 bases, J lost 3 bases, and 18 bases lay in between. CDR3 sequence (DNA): TGTGCCATCAGTGGCGGCAGGGGAGGTCTTGACTATGGCTACACCTTC. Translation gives CAISGGRGGLDYGYTF.

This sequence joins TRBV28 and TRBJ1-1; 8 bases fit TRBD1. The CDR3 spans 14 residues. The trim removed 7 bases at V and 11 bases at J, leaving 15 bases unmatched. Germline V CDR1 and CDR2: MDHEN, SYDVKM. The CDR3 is CASTLTTGAVVAFF. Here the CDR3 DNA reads TGTGCCAGCACCCTGACGACAGGGGCCGTCGTGGCTTTCTTT. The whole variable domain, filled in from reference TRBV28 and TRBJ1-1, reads DVKVTQSSRYLVKRTGEKVFLECVQDMDHENMFWYRQDPGLGLRLIYFSYDVKMKEKGDIPEGYSVSREKKERFSLILESASTNQTSMYLCASTLTTGAVVAFFGQGTRLTVV.

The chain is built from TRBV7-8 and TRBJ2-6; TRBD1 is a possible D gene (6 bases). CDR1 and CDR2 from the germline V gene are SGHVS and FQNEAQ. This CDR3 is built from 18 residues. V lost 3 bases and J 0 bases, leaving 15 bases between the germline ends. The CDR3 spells CASSLDPGHLSGANVLTF. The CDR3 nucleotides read TGTGCCAGCAGCTTGGACCCGGGACACCTCTCTGGGGCCAACGTCCTGACTTTC.

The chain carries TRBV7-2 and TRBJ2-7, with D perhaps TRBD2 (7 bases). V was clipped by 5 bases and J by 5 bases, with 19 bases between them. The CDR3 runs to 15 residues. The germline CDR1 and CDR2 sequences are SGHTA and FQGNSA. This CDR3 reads CASSQNEGGRNEQYF. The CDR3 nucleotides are TGTGCCAGCAGCCAAAACGAGGGGGGGCGTAACGAGCAGTACTTC.

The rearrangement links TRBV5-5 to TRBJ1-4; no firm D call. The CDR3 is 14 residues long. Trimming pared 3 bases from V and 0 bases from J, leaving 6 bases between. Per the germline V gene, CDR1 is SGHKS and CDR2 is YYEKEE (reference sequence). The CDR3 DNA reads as TGTGCCAGCAGCTCCGGGACAACTAATGAAAAACTGTTTTTT. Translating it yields CASSSGTTNEKLFF.

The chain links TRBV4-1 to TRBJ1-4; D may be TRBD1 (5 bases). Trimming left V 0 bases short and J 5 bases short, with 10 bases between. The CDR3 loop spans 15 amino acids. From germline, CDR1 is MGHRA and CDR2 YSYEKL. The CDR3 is CASSQERQPNEKLFF. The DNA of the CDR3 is TGCGCCAGCAGCCAAGAGAGACAGCCGAATGAAAAACTGTTTTTT.

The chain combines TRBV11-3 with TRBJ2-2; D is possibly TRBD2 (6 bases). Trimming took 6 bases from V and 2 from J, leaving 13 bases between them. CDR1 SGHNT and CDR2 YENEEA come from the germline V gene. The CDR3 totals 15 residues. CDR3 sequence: CASSSGTSNTGELFF. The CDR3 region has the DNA TGTGCCAGCAGTTCCGGGACTTCTAACACCGGGGAGCTGTTTTTT.

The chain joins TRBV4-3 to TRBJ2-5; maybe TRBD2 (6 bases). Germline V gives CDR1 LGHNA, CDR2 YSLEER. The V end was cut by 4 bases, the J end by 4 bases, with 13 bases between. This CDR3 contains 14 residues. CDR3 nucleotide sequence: TGCGCCAGCAGCCGTAGGGTGGGGGGAGAGACCCAGTACTTC. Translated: CASSRRVGGETQYF.

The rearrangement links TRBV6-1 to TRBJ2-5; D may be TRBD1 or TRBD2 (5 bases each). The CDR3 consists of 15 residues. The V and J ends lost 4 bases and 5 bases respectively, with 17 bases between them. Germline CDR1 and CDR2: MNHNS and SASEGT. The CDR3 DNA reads TGTGCCAGCAGTGGACGGGGCCTACTGTGGGAGACCCAGTACTTC. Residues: CASSGRGLLWETQYF.

The CDR3 region is CASSFKFTDSYEQYF. The CDR3 DNA sequence: TGTGCCAGCAGTTTCAAGTTCACCGACTCCTACGAGCAGTACTTC. The V gene is TRBV7-2, the J gene TRBJ2-7; D gene uncertain. V dropped 6 bases and J dropped 0 bases, with 15 bases sitting between them. CDR3 length equals 15 residues. Germline loops: CDR1 SGHTA, CDR2 FQGNSA. The full variable domain, with the rest looked up from reference TRBV7-2 and TRBJ2-7, is GAGVSQSPSNKVTEKGKDVELRCDPISGHTALYWYRQSLGQGLEFLIYFQGNSAPDKSGLPSDRFSAERTGGSVSTLTIQRTQQEDSAVYLCASSFKFTDSYEQYFGPGTRLTVT.

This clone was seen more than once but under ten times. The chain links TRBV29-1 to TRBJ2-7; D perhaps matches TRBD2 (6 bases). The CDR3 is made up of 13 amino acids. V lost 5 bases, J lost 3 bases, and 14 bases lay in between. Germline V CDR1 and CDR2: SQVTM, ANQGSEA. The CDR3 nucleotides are TGCAGCGTTTTTGGTAGCGGCGGCTACGAGCAGTACTTC. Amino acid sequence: CSVFGSGGYEQYF.

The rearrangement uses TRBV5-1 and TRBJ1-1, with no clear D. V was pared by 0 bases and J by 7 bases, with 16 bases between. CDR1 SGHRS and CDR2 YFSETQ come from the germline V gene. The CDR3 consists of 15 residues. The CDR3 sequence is CASSLGYGDIHEAFF. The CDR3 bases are TGCGCCAGCAGCTTGGGCTACGGTGATATCCATGAAGCTTTCTTT.

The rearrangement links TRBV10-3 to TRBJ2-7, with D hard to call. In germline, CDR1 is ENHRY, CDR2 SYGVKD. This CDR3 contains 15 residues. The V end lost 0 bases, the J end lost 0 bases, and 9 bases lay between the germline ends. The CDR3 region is CAISESGAVSYEQYF. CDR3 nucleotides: TGTGCCATCAGTGAGTCCGGAGCAGTCTCCTACGAGCAGTACTTC.

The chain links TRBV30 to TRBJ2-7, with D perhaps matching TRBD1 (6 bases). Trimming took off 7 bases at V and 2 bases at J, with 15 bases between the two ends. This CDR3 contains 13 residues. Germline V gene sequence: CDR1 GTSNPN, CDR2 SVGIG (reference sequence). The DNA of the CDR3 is TGTGCCTTATACCGGGACAATACCTACGAGCAGTACTTC. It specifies CALYRDNTYEQYF. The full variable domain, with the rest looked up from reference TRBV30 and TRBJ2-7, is SQTIHQWPATLVQPVGSPLSLECTVEGTSNPNLYWYRQAAGRGLQLLFYSVGIGQISSEVPQNLSASRPQDRQFILSSKKLLLSDSGFYLCALYRDNTYEQYFGPGTRLTVT.

The CDR3 spells CASSPTSGGVREQFF. In DNA, the CDR3 is TGTGCCAGCAGCCCCACAAGCGGGGGGGTTCGGGAGCAGTTCTTC. The chain couples TRBV7-2 to TRBJ2-1; 10 nucleotides align to TRBD2. The germline V gene has CDR1 SGHTA and CDR2 FQGNSA. V lost 5 bases, J lost 10 bases, and 11 bases stayed unmatched. The CDR3 contains 15 residues.

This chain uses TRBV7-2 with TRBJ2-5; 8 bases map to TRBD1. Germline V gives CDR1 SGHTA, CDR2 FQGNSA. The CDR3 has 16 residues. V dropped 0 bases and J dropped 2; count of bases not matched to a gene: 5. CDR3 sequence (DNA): TGTGCCAGCAGCTTAGCGGCCACAGGGGGTCAAGAGACCCAGTACTTC. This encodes CASSLAATGGQETQYF.

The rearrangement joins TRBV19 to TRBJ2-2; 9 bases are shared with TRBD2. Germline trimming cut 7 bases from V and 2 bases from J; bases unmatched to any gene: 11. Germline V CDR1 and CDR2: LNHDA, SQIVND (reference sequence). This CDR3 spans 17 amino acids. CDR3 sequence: CASKARSGGTNTGELFF. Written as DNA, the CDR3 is TGTGCCAGTAAGGCGAGGAGCGGGGGGACCAACACCGGGGAGCTGTTTTTT.